This entry describes one T cell receptor beta chain. This sample was included in a study of glioma-infiltrating T cells after dendritic cell vaccination. The table came from immunoSEQ multiplex PCR; TCRdb's copy has only in-frame clones and leaves some out. There are 93,000 or so clones in the sample; 79% occur only once, and over 5% lies in the top ten. The ends lost 4 bases at V and 8 bases at J; junction bases unmatched: 17. The CDR3 sequence is 17 residues long. CDR1 is MGHRA and CDR2 is YSYEKL in the germline V gene. This receptor was obtained from a human donor with glioblastoma. Specimen: blood, collected before dendritic cell vaccination. V gene TRBV4-1 combines with J gene TRBJ2-1, with TRBD2 identical over 7 bases. The chain's CDR3 is CASSRKAAGALPDEQFF. In DNA form, the CDR3 reads TGCGCCAGCAGCCGAAAGGCGGCGGGAGCGCTCCCCGATGAGCAGTTCTTC.